The subject of this entry is one T cell receptor beta chain. The antigen is undetermined. The sample belongs to a study of T cells after yellow fever vaccination. Overall study context: In the case of low-cell-number fractions, SMART-Seq v4 Ultra Low Input was used for preparation.

The TCR cDNA carried a universal primer site and UMIs from 5'RACE template switching. TCRdb reprocessed the 5' RACE reads via MiXCR and lists one record per CDR3 protein. The sample lists approximately 350,000 distinct CDR3 sequences, roughly 11% occurring once. Study outcomes and limitations: After the booster, roughly 96% of CD4 and around nine tenths of CD8 primary-response clones were re-detected. Abundant clonotypes from the bulk population could contaminate FACS-sorted repertoires.

The material sequenced was PBMCs, taken on the day of the first yellow fever vaccination. The clonotype comes from a man younger than 35 who received the YFV17D yellow fever vaccine.

The CDR3 DNA reads as TGCGCCAGCAGCCAAGAAACAGGGGAAGGGGAGACCCAGTACTTC. Protein: CASSQETGEGETQYF. This rearrangement joins TRBV4-3 to TRBJ2-5; 7 positions match TRBD1. Looked up from germline, CDR1 is LGHNA and CDR2 is YSLEER. J was trimmed by 5 bases and V by 0 bases; bases with no gene match: 6. The CDR3 totals 15 residues.